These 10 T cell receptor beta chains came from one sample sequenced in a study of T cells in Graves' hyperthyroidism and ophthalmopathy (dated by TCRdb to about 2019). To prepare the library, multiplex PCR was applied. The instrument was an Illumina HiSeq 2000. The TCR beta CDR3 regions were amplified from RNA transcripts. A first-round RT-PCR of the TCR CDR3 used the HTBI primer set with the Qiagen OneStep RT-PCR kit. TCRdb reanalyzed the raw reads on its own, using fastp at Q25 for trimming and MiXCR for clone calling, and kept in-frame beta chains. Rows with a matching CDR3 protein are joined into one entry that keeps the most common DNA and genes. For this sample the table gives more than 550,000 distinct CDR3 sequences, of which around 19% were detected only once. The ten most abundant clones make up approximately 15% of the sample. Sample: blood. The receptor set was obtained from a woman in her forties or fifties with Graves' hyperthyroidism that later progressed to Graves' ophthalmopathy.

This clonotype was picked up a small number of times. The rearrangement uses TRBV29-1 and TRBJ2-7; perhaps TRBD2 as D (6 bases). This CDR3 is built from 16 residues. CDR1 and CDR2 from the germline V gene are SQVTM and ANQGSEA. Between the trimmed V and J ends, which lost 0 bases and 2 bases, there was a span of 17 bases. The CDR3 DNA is TGCAGCGTTGAAGACGGCGCGGGGAGTTCTACCTACGAGCAGTACTTC. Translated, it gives CSVEDGAGSSTYEQYF.

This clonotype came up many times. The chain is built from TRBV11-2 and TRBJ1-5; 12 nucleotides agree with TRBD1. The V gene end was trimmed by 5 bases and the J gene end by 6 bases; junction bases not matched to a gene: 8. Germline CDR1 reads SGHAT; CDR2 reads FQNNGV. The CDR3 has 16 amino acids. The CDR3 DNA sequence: TGTGCCAGCAGCGACCGGGACAGGGGGCCTCGTCAGCCCCAGCATTTT. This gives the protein CASSDRDRGPRQPQHF.

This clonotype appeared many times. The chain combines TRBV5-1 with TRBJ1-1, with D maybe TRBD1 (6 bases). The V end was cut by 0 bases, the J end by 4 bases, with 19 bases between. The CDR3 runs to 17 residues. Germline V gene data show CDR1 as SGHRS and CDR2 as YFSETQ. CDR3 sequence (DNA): TGCGCCAGCAGCTTGGGCGGGGGGGCCATTGGGGCCACTGAAGCTTTCTTT. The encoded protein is CASSLGGGAIGATEAFF.

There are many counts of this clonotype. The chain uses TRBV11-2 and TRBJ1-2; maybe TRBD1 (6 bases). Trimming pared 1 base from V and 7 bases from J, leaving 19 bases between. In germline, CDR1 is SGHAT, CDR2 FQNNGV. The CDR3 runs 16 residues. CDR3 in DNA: TGTGCCAGCAGCTTAGGAGTAAACAGGGCACTGGGTGGCTACACCTTC. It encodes CASSLGVNRALGGYTF.

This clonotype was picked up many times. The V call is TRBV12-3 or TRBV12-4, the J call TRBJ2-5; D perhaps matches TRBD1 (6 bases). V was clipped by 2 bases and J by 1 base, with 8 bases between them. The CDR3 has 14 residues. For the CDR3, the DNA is TGTGCCAGCAGTTTACGGACAGCCCAAGAGACCCAGTACTTC. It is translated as CASSLRTAQETQYF.

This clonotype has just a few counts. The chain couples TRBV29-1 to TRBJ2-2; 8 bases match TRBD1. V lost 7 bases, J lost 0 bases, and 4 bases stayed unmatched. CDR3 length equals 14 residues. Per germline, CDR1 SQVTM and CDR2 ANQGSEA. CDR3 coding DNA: TGCAGCGCGGGACAGGTGTCGAACACCGGGGAGCTGTTTTTT. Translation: CSAGQVSNTGELFF.

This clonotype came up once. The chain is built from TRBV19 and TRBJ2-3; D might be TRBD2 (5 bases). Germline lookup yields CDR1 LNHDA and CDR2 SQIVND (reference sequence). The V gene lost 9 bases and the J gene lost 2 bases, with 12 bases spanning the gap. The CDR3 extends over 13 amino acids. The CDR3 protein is CASNRDFTDTQYF. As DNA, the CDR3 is TGTGCCAGCAACCGGGATTTCACAGATACGCAGTATTTT.

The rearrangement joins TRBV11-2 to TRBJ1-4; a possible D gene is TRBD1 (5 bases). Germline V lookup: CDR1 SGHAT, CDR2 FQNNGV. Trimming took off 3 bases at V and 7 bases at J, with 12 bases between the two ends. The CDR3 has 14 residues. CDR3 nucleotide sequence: TGTGCCAGCAGCTTCCAGGGTATTGGTGAAAAACTGTTTTTT. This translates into CASSFQGIGEKLFF.

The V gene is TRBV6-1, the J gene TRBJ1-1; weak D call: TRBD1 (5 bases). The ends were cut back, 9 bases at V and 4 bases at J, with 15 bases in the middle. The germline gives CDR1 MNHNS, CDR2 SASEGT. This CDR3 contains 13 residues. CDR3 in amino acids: CASGVYQGTEAFF. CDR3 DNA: TGTGCCAGTGGTGTGTACCAGGGCACTGAAGCTTTCTTT.

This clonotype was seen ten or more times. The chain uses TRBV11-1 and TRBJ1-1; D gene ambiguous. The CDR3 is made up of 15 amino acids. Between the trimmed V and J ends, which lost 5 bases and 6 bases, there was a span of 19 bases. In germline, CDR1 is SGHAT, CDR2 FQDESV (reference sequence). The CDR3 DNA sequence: TGTGCCAGCAGCGACCGACGGAGACCCTCCGCTGAAGCTTTCTTT. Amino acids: CASSDRRRPSAEAFF.